The rows below give T cell receptor beta chains drawn from one sample of a study of blood T cell repertoires in COVID-19. Produced via immunoSEQ multiplex PCR; TCRdb's table is partial and in-frame only. The sample has under 250,000 clones, approximately 77% seen once; the top ten hold 3% to 4%. Material for sequencing was peripheral blood. These receptors were obtained from an elderly woman with acute or convalescent COVID-19. Both conserved end residues are part of each CDR3. Fields, in order: J gene, clone size, V gene, D gene, CDR3 protein, CDR3 DNA. A D gene is named only where the DNA matches it firmly. Rows may omit the clone size; those that give it use once, few, many or a size class.

J: TRBJ2-7
size: .
V: TRBV28
D: .
CDR3: CASSTTGKYEQYF
DNA: TGTGCCAGCAGTACGACAGGAAAATACGAGCAGTACTTC

J: TRBJ1-4
size: .
V: TRBV10-2
D: .
CDR3: CASQDSNEKLFF
DNA: TGCGCCAGCCAGGACAGTAATGAAAAACTGTTTTTT

J: TRBJ1-3
size: .
V: TRBV4-1
D: .
CDR3: CASSQVGALAAGNTIYF
DNA: TGCGCCAGCAGCCAAGTTGGAGCCCTTGCCGCTGGAAACACCATATATTTT

J: TRBJ2-4
size: .
V: TRBV9
D: TRBD2
CDR3: CASSVESGGAGDIQYF
DNA: TGTGCCAGCAGCGTGGAGAGCGGGGGGGCAGGGGACATTCAGTACTTC

J: TRBJ1-4
size: .
V: TRBV3-1/TRBV3-2
D: .
CDR3: CASSQVRGREKLFF
DNA: TGTGCCAGCAGCCAAGTAAGGGGCCGGGAAAAACTGTTTTTT

J: TRBJ1-2
size: .
V: TRBV10-3
D: TRBD1
CDR3: CAISEPGQANYGYTF
DNA: TGTGCCATCAGTGAGCCGGGACAGGCAAACTATGGCTACACCTTC

J: TRBJ1-5
size: .
V: TRBV19
D: .
CDR3: CASSTTGLTGSQPQHF
DNA: TGTGCCAGTAGTACAACCGGCCTCACGGGGAGTCAGCCCCAGCATTTT

J: TRBJ1-1
size: few
V: TRBV5-1
D: TRBD1
CDR3: CASSTGQGGGTEAFF
DNA: TGCGCCAGCAGCACCGGACAGGGAGGAGGCACTGAAGCTTTCTTT

J: TRBJ2-3
size: few
V: TRBV5-1
D: TRBD2
CDR3: CASSRTTSGAADTQYF
DNA: TGCGCCAGCAGCCGCACAACTAGCGGGGCGGCAGATACGCAGTATTTT

J: TRBJ2-1
size: .
V: TRBV24-1
D: TRBD2
CDR3: CATSDLGPSGEKGEQFF
DNA: TGTGCCACCAGTGATTTGGGCCCTAGCGGGGAAAAGGGTGAGCAGTTCTTC

J: TRBJ2-4
size: .
V: TRBV5-6
D: .
CDR3: CASSLLATLAKNIQYF
DNA: TGTGCCAGCAGCTTATTAGCAACCCTAGCCAAAAACATTCAGTACTTC

J: TRBJ2-1
size: .
V: TRBV5-1
D: .
CDR3: CASSPNPGYSYNEQFF
DNA: TGCGCCAGCAGCCCTAACCCAGGGTACTCCTACAATGAGCAGTTCTTC

J: TRBJ2-7
size: .
V: TRBV2
D: TRBD2
CDR3: CASRGLAGAYEQYF
DNA: TGTGCCAGCAGGGGTCTAGCGGGAGCCTACGAGCAGTACTTC

J: TRBJ2-3
size: .
V: TRBV30
D: .
CDR3: CAWSHGGTDTQYF
DNA: TGTGCCTGGAGTCACGGGGGCACAGATACGCAGTATTTT

J: TRBJ1-4
size: .
V: TRBV2
D: .
CDR3: CASRWTDFNEKLFF
DNA: TGTGCCTCCAGATGGACGGACTTTAATGAAAAACTGTTTTTT

J: TRBJ2-1
size: once
V: TRBV5-5
D: TRBD2
CDR3: CASSLAHSITGGEQFF
DNA: TGTGCCAGCAGCTTGGCACACTCTATTACGGGGGGTGAGCAGTTCTTC

J: TRBJ2-5
size: .
V: TRBV5-4
D: .
CDR3: CASSLGQKQETQYF
DNA: TGTGCCAGCAGCTTGGGCCAGAAACAAGAGACCCAGTACTTC

J: TRBJ1-2
size: few
V: TRBV28
D: TRBD1
CDR3: CASSRSQGPYGYTF
DNA: TGTGCCAGCAGCAGATCACAGGGGCCCTATGGCTACACCTTC

J: TRBJ2-5
size: once
V: TRBV6-5
D: TRBD2
CDR3: CASSYAGTRGETQYF
DNA: TGTGCCAGCAGTTACGCGGGGACTAGGGGAGAGACCCAGTACTTC

J: TRBJ1-4
size: few
V: TRBV12-3/TRBV12-4
D: .
CDR3: CASSLRGEKLFF
DNA: TGTGCCAGCAGTTTACGGGGTGAAAAACTGTTTTTT